The rows below give T cell receptor beta chains drawn from one sample of a study of T cell repertoires in cytomegalovirus infection. TCRdb processed the reads anew with MiXCR; each CDR3 protein has one entry. The sample holds about 220,000 distinct CDR3 sequences, roughly 34% seen once. The antigens for these receptors are not known. Sequenced material: CD8+ T cells from cultured PBMCs, taken from culture after CMV antigen stimulation. Every receptor here comes from a human donor in good health (CMV status not recorded). Some clones in this sample may be carry-over from other donors' samples. The CDR3 runs from the conserved cysteine through the conserved F or W. A D gene is named only where the DNA matches it firmly. Clone size is given for some rows only: seen once, a few or many times, or a class if the clone is expanded.

>TRBJ2-1|TRBV7-9|TRBD2|NA
TGTGCCAGCAGCCGGGACTATTACAATGAGCAGTTCTTC
CASSRDYYNEQFF
>TRBJ2-7|TRBV7-2|NA|few
TGTGCCAGCAGCAGGGACTACGAGCAGTACTTC
CASSRDYEQYF
>TRBJ2-7|TRBV4-1|NA|NA
TGCGCCAGCAGCCAAGATCCTTACGGCGAAGACGAGCAGTACTTC
CASSQDPYGEDEQYF
>TRBJ2-2|TRBV10-3|TRBD1|NA
TGTGCCATCAGTGATGTTTTAGGGACAGGTCCCACCGGGGAGCTGTTTTTT
CAISDVLGTGPTGELFF
>TRBJ2-5|TRBV27|TRBD1|NA
TGTGCCAGCAGTACACGGTCGACAGGGGTACAAGAGACCCAGTACTTC
CASSTRSTGVQETQYF
>TRBJ2-2|TRBV7-6|TRBD2|few
TGTGCTAGCAGCCTCATTCTAGCGGGAGGTGGAACCGGGGAGCTGTTTTTT
CASSLILAGGGTGELFF
>TRBJ2-2|TRBV7-8|NA|many
TGTGCCAGCAGCTCGGAAACGACGGCCGGGGAGCTGTTTTTT
CASSSETTAGELFF
>TRBJ1-5|TRBV28|NA|NA
TGTGCCAGCAGTTTAGATCCAGGTTCTTATAGCAATCAGCCCCAGCATTTT
CASSLDPGSYSNQPQHF
>TRBJ2-7|TRBV5-6|NA|NA
TGTGCCAGCAGCTCTATTTTCACAGGTGACTTTCAAGGTGGCGCCTACGAGCAGTACTTC
CASSSIFTGDFQGGAYEQYF
>TRBJ2-1|TRBV27|NA|few
TGTGCCAGCAGCGGGACTTACAATGAGCAGTTCTTC
CASSGTYNEQFF
>TRBJ1-5|TRBV7-9|TRBD1|NA
TGTGCCAGCAGCTTAGTTGGCACAGGGGGCATCAATCAGCCCCAGCATTTT
CASSLVGTGGINQPQHF
>TRBJ2-7|TRBV9|NA|few
TGTGCCAGCAGCGTAGTTTCGGGGGTCGAGCAGTACTTC
CASSVVSGVEQYF
>TRBJ2-2|TRBV7-8|NA|many
TGTGCCAGCAGCTTCCCCATCCGAGACATCAACACCGGGGAGCTGTTTTTT
CASSFPIRDINTGELFF
>TRBJ2-7|TRBV27|NA|NA
TGTGCCAGCAGCGCTGGACAGTCTTACGAGCAGTACTTC
CASSAGQSYEQYF